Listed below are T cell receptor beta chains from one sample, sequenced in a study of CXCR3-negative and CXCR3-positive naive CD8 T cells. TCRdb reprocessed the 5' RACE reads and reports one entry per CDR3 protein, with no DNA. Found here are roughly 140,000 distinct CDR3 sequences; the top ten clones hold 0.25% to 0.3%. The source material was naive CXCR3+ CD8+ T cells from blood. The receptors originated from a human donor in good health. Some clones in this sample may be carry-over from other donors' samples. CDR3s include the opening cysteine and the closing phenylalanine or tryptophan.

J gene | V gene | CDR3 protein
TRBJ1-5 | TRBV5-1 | CASSFGGEGQPQHF
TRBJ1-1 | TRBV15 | CATSRDRGPSTEAFF
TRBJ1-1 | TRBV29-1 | CSALTENTEAFF
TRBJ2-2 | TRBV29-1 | CSAGQTNTGELFF
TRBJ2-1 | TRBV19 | CASSMSRGVNYNEQFF
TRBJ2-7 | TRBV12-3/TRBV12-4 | CASSSGLAGGEQYF
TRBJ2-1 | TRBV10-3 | CAISGTSSYNEQFF
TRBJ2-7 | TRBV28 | CASSLYRGLYEQYF
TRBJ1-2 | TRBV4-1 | CASSQGQLLYGYTF
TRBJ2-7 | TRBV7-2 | CASSLEGFASYEQYF
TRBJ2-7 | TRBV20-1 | CSVPTGLAGHSSYEQYF
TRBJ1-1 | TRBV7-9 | CASSLQENTEAFF
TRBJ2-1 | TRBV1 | CTSSPTMNNEQFF
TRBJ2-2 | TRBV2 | CASSDPSGSNTGELFF
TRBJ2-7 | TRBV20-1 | CSALSQAGLYEQYF
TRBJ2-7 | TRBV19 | CASALGSDGEQYF
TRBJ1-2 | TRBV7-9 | CASSPPGGAFYTF
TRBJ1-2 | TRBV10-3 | CAISEFGQDDNGYTF
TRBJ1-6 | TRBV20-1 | CSARDQEKEYSPLHF
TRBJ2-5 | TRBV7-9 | CASSPRWEQETQYF
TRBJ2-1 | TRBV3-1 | CASSQAGAGAYNEQFF
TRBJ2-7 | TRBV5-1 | CASSLGQGSHEQYF
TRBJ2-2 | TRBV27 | CASSFQNTGELFF
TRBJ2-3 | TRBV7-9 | CASSSGLAGVADTQYF
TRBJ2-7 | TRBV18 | CASSLGLGSYEQYF
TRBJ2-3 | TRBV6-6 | CASSPPASGGLDTQYF
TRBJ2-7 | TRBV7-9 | CASSSWTGNEQYF
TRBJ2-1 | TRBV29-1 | CSVEERAENEQFF
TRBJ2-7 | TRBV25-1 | CASSEFGGQGLSYEQYF
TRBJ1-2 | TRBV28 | CASRVISGFRAGYTF
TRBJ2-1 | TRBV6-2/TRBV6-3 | CASSYGGGLYNEQFF
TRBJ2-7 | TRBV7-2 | CASSSVPTYEQYF
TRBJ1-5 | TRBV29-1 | CSVAFTGGNQPQHF
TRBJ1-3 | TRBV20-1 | CSARESGRVSGNTIYF
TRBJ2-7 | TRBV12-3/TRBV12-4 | CASSDDHAFSYEQYF
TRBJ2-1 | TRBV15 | CATSRDKSAGGPGEQFF
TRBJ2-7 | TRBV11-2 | CASSSYPPTGQSSYEQYF
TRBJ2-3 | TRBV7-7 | CASSFGTSSDTQYF
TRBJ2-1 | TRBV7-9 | CASSLDLDGNEQFF
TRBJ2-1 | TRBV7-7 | CASSPTFSNEQFF
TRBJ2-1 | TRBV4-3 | CASSQVGRTEQFF
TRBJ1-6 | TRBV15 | CATSRDRSSPLHF
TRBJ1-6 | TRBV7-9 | CASSTTNSPLHF
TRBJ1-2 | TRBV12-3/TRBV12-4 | CASGPGTEPLNGYTF
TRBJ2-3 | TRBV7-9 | CASSKGAGESPLRNTQYF
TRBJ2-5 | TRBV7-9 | CASSFAGTSRETQYF
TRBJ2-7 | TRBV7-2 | CASSLLSGSEQYF